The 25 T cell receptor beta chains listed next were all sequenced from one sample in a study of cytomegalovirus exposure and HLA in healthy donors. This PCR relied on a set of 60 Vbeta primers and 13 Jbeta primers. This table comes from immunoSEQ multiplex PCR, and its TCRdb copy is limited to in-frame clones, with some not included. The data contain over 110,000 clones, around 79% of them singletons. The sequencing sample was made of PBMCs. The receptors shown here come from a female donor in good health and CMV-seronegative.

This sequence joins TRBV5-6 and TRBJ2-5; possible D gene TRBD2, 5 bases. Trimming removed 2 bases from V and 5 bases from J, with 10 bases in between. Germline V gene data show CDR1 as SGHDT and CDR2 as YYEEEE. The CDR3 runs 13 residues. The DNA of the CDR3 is TGTGCCAGCAGCTTATGGTTAGCGGAGACCCAGTACTTC. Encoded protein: CASSLWLAETQYF.

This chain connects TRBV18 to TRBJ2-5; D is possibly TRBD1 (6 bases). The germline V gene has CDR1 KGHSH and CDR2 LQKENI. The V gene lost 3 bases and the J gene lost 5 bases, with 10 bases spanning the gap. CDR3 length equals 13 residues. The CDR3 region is CASSPGTGETQYF. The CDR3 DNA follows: TGTGCCAGCTCACCGGGCACAGGGGAGACCCAGTACTTC. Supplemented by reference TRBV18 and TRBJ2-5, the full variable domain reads NAGVMQNPRHLVRRRGQEARLRCSPMKGHSHVYWYRQLPEEGLKFMVYLQKENIIDESGMPKERFSAEFPKEGPSILRIQQVVRGDSAAYFCASSPGTGETQYFGPGTRLLVL.

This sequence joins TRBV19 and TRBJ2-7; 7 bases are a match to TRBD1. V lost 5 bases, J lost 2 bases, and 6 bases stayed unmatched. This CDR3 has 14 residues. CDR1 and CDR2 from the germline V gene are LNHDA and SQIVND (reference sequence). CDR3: CASSSGQFPYEQYF. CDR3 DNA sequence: TGTGCCAGTAGTTCGGGACAGTTCCCCTACGAGCAGTACTTC. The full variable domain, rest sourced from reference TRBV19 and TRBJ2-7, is DGGITQSPKYLFRKEGQNVTLSCEQNLNHDAMYWYRQDPGQGLRLIYYSQIVNDFQKGDIAEGYSVSREKKESFPLTVTSAQKNPTAFYLCASSSGQFPYEQYFGPGTRLTVT.

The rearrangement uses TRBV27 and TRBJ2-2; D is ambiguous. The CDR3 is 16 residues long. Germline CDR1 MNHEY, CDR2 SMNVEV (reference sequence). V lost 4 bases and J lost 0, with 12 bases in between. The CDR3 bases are TGTGCCAGCAGTTGGGTCTGGAGCTCGAACACCGGGGAGCTGTTTTTT. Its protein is CASSWVWSSNTGELFF.

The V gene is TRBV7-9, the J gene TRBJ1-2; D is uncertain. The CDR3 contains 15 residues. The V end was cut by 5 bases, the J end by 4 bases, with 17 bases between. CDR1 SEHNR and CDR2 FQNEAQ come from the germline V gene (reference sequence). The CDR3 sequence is CASSGSGMSRYGYTF. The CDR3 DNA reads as TGTGCCAGCAGCGGGTCGGGGATGAGCCGCTATGGCTACACCTTC.

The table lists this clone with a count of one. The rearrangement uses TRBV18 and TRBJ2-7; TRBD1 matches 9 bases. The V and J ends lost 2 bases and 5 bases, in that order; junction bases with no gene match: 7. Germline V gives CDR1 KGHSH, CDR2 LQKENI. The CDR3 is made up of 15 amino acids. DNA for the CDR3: TGTGCCAGCTCACCATGGGGACAGGGTGATCACGAGCAGTACTTC. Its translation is CASSPWGQGDHEQYF.

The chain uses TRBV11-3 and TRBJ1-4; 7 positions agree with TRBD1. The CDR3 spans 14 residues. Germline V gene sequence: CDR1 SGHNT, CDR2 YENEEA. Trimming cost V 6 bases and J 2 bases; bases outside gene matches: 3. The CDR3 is CASSQGQTNEKLFF. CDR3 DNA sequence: TGTGCCAGCAGTCAGGGACAGACTAATGAAAAACTGTTTTTT.

The CDR3 nucleotides are TGTGCCAGCAGCATCGAGGGGACTAGCGGGGGTTTGTTCGAGCAGTACTTC. Its translation is CASSIEGTSGGLFEQYF. V gene TRBV7-2 combines with J gene TRBJ2-7; 14 positions agree with TRBD2. The length of the CDR3 is 17 residues. The V gene's germline CDR1 is SGHTA and CDR2 FQGNSA. Trimming took 5 bases from V and 6 from J; bases not matched to a gene: 12.

The CDR3 protein is CAISDNSYEQYF. The DNA of the CDR3 is TGTGCCATCAGTGACAACTCCTACGAGCAGTACTTC. The chain uses TRBV10-3 and TRBJ2-7, with unresolved D. This CDR3 comprises 12 residues. The V end lost 3 bases, the J end lost 0 bases, and 3 bases lay between the germline ends. Per the germline V gene, CDR1 is ENHRY and CDR2 is SYGVKD.

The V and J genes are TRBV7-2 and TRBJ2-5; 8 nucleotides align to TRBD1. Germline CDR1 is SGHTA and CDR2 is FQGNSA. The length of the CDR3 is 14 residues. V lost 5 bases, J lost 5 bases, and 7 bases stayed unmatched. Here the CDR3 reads CASSLLDRGETQYF. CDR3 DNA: TGTGCCAGCAGCCTCCTCGACAGGGGTGAGACCCAGTACTTC.

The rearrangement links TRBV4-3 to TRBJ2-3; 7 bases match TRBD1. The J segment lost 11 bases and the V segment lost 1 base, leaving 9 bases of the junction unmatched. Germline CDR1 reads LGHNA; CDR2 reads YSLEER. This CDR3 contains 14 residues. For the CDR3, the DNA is TGCGCCAGCAGCCAAGGGTCAGGGGCAGGGGGGCAGTATTTT. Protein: CASSQGSGAGGQYF.

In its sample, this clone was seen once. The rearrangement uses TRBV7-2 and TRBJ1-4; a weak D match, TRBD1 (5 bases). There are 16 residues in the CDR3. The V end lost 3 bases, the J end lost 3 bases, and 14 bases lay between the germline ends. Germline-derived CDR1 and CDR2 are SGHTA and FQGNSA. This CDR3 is CASSLGGGMANEKLFF. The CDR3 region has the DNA TGTGCCAGCAGCTTGGGGGGAGGGATGGCTAATGAAAAACTGTTTTTT.

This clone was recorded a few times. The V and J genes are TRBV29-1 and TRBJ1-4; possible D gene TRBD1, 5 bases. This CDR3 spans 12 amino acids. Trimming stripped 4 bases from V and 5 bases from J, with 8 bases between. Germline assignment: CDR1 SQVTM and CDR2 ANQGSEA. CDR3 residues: CSVARANEKLFF. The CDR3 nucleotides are TGCAGCGTTGCCAGGGCAAATGAAAAACTGTTTTTT.

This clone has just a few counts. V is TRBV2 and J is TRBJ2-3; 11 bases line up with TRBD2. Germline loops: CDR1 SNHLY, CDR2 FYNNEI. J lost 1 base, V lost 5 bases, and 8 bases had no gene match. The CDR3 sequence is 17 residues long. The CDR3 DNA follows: TGTGCCAGCAGTTCACTAGCGGGAGTCTCGGGCACAGATACGCAGTATTTT. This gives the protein CASSSLAGVSGTDTQYF.

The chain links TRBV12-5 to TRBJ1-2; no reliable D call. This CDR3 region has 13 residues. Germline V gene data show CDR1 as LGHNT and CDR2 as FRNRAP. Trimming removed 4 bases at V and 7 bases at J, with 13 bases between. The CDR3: CASGSGLLGGYTF. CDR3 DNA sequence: TGTGCTAGTGGTTCCGGGTTGTTAGGTGGCTACACCTTC.

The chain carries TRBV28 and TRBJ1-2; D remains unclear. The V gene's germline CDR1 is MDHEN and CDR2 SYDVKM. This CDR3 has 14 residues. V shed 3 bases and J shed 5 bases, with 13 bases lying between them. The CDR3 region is CASSLTGVWYGYTF. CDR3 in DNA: TGTGCCAGCAGTTTGACGGGTGTTTGGTATGGCTACACCTTC.

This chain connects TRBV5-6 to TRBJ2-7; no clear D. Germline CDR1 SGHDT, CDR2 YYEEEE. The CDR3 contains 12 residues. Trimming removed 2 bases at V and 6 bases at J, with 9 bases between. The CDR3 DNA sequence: TGTGCCAGCAGCTTTATGTCAGGCGAGCAGTACTTC. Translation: CASSFMSGEQYF.

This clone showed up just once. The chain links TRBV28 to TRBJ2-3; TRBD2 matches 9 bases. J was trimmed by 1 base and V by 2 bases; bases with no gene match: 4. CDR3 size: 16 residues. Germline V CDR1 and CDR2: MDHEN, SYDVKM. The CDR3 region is CASSLAVAGGTDTQYF. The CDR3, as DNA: TGTGCCAGCAGTTTAGCCGTAGCGGGGGGCACAGATACGCAGTATTTT.

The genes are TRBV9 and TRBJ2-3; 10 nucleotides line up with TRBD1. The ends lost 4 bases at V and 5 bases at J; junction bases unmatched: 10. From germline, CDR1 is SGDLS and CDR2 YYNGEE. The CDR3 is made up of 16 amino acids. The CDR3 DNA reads TGTGCCAGCAGCCTCCGTGATGGGACAGGGGTAGATACGCAGTATTTT. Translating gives CASSLRDGTGVDTQYF.

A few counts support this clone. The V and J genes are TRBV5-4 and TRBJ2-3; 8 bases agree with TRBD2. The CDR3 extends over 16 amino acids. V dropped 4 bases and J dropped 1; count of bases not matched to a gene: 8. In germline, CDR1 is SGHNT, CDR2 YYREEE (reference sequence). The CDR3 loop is CASSAPGTRGTDTQYF. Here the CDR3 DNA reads TGTGCCAGCAGCGCCCCCGGGACTAGGGGCACAGATACGCAGTATTTT.

CDR3 sequence: CASKPQTTGRTSEQFF. The CDR3 DNA follows: TGTGCCAGCAAACCCCAAACTACGGGTCGCACTTCAGAGCAGTTCTTC. This chain connects TRBV28 to TRBJ2-1; D not certain. The CDR3 loop spans 16 amino acids. CDR1 and CDR2 from the germline V gene are MDHEN and SYDVKM. V lost 7 bases, J lost 10 bases, and 26 bases lay in between.

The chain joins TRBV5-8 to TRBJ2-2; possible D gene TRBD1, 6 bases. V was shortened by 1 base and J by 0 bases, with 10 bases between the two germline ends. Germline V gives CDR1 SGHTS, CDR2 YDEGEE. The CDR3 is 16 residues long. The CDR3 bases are TGTGCCAGCAGCTTGCTGGGGGCCCCGAACACCGGGGAGCTGTTTTTT. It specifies CASSLLGAPNTGELFF.

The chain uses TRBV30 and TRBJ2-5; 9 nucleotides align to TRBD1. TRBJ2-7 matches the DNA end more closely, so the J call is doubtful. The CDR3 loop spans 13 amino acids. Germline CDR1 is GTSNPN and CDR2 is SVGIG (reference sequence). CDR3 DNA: TGTGCCTGGAATGAAGGGACAGGGTGCGAGCAGTACTTC. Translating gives CAWNEGTGCEQYF.

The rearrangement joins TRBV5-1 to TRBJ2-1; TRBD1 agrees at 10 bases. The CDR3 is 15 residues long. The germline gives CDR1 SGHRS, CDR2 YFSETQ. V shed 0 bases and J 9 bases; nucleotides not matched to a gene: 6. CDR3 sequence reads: CASSLAGTGEGEQFF. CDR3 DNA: TGCGCCAGCAGCTTGGCAGGGACAGGGGAGGGTGAGCAGTTCTTC. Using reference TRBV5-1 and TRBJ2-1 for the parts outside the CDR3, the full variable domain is KAGVTQTPRYLIKTRGQQVTLSCSPISGHRSVSWYQQTPGQGLQFLFEYFSETQRNKGNFPGRFSGRQFSNSRSEMNVSTLELGDSALYLCASSLAGTGEGEQFFGPGTRLTVL.

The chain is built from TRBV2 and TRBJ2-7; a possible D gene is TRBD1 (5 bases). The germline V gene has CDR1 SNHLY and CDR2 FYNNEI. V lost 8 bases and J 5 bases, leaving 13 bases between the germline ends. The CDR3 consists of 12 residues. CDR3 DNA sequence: TGTGCCAGCGGTAGGATCAGGGACGAGCAGTACTTC. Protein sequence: CASGRIRDEQYF.